These 5 T cell receptor beta chains were all obtained from the same sample, sequenced in a study of OX40 agonist ivuxolimab in advanced cancers. The data were produced by immunoSEQ multiplex PCR, yet TCRdb's version contains in-frame clones alone and is incomplete. Among 70,000 to 85,000 clones listed, roughly 84% were seen once. The specimen was CD4+ or CD8+ T cells sorted from blood, collected in a trial of the OX40 agonist ivuxolimab. The receptor source for this set is an adult with an advanced solid tumor such as melanoma, head and neck, liver or kidney cancer.

V and J are TRBV6-5 and TRBJ2-7, with 7 bases fitting TRBD2. V dropped 5 bases and J dropped 8; count of bases not matched to a gene: 6. Per the germline V gene, CDR1 is MNHEY and CDR2 is SVGAGI. The CDR3 covers 12 residues. The CDR3 protein is CASSRGLEQQYF. CDR3 sequence (DNA): TGTGCCAGCAGTCGTGGACTAGAACAGCAGTACTTC.

V gene TRBV11-2 combines with J gene TRBJ2-1; 8 positions agree with TRBD1. Germline values: CDR1 SGHAT, CDR2 FQNNGV. The CDR3 loop spans 15 amino acids. The V gene end was trimmed by 4 bases and the J gene end by 2 bases; junction bases not matched to a gene: 4. The CDR3 loop reads CASSSGQGAYNEQFF. The CDR3 DNA reads TGTGCCAGCAGCTCAGGACAGGGCGCCTACAATGAGCAGTTCTTC.

This clone showed up just a few times. This chain connects TRBV7-9 to TRBJ1-2; TRBD1 agrees at 7 bases. The CDR3 is 15 residues long. Trimming at V came to 6 bases and at J to 4 bases, leaving 11 bases not matched to a gene. Germline-derived CDR1 and CDR2 are SEHNR and FQNEAQ (reference sequence). The DNA of the CDR3 is TGTGCCAGCAGTAAGGAGCCAGGGACAGTCTATGGCTACACCTTC. Its protein is CASSKEPGTVYGYTF.

The chain links TRBV6-5 to TRBJ2-7, with 9 bases lining up with TRBD1. V lost 4 bases to trimming and J lost 2 bases; unmatched junction nucleotides: 9. The germline gives CDR1 MNHEY, CDR2 SVGAGI. The CDR3 has 16 amino acids. The CDR3 DNA reads TGTGCCAGCAGTTGGCAGGCGGGACAGGGCACCTACGAGCAGTACTTC. It translates to CASSWQAGQGTYEQYF.

Only one count was recorded for this clone. V gene TRBV18 combines with J gene TRBJ2-4; perhaps TRBD1 as D (7 bases). This CDR3 contains 15 residues. V dropped 2 bases and J dropped 8 bases, with 16 bases sitting between them. Germline V lookup: CDR1 KGHSH, CDR2 LQKENI. CDR3 in DNA: TGTGCCAGCTCACCATCGGAGGGGGCGATGCACATTCAGTACTTC. Protein product: CASSPSEGAMHIQYF.